The clone carrying this T cell receptor beta chain turned up a few times. The target antigen is unknown. MiXCR, applied by TCRdb to the RT-PCR reads, yields one record per CDR3 protein. The repertoire holds 650,000 or so distinct CDR3 sequences, approximately 15% seen once, with approximately 7.6% in the top ten. The sample originates from a study of response to subunit inactivated influenza vaccine. Notes on the study in general: Few additional T cells are recruited per seasonal influenza vaccination, authors suggested.

The CDR3 has 13 residues. The ends lost 2 bases at V and 9 bases at J; junction bases unmatched: 4. This sequence joins TRBV12-3 or TRBV12-4 and TRBJ2-7; 10 bases are shared with TRBD2. Specimen: PBMCs from blood, collected around 14 days before vaccination. This clonotype originated in a middle-aged man who received an inactivated influenza vaccine. The CDR3 spells CASSLLLAGAQYF. The CDR3 DNA is TGTGCCAGCAGTTTATTGCTAGCGGGAGCGCAGTACTTC.